These 19 T cell receptor beta chains were all obtained from the same sample, sequenced in a study of blood T cell repertoires in COVID-19. Produced via immunoSEQ multiplex PCR; TCRdb's table is partial and in-frame only. The sample yields 30,000 or so clones, approximately 88% seen once. The sequenced material came from peripheral blood. The receptor set was obtained from a human donor in a cohort sampled during active COVID-19.

The chain couples TRBV5-6 to TRBJ2-3; 8 bases fit TRBD1. The V segment lost 4 bases and the J segment 8 bases; nucleotides outside the gene matches: 15. This CDR3 region has 16 residues. CDR1 is SGHDT, CDR2 YYEEEE, per germline. Written as DNA, the CDR3 is TGTGCCAGCAGCCAAATCAGGACAGGGCCTCAGTCTACGCAGTATTTT. Amino acids: CASSQIRTGPQSTQYF.

V and J are TRBV7-8 and TRBJ1-1; D is perhaps TRBD1 (5 bases). The germline CDR1 and CDR2 sequences are SGHVS and FQNEAQ. Trimming took 0 bases from V and 2 from J, leaving 13 bases between them. The CDR3 is 16 residues long. Here the CDR3 reads CASSLARQKSNTEAFF. The DNA of the CDR3 is TGTGCCAGCAGCTTAGCCAGACAGAAGTCCAACACTGAAGCTTTCTTT.

This chain connects TRBV3-1 (or the pseudogene TRBV3-2) to TRBJ2-7, with TRBD1 as a possible D gene (5 bases). There are 13 residues in the CDR3. Germline V gene sequence: CDR1 LGHDT, CDR2 YNNKEL (reference sequence). V lost 4 bases to trimming and J lost 6 bases, with 13 bases between them. The CDR3 here is CASSPTRVVEQYF. CDR3 nucleotides: TGTGCCAGCAGCCCCACCAGGGTGGTCGAGCAGTACTTC.

This rearrangement joins TRBV30 to TRBJ2-1; 8 positions agree with TRBD1. The V gene's germline CDR1 is GTSNPN and CDR2 SVGIG (reference sequence). This CDR3 is 15 amino acids long. V gave up 3 bases and J gave up 6 bases; unmatched junction bases: 10. The CDR3 spells CAWRDRGTIANEQFF. The CDR3 bases are TGTGCCTGGAGAGACAGGGGAACCATCGCCAATGAGCAGTTCTTC.

The V call is TRBV15, the J call TRBJ1-4; D call uncertain. This CDR3 spans 14 amino acids. The germline gives CDR1 LNHNV, CDR2 YYDKDF (reference sequence). V lost 0 bases to trimming and J lost 13 bases, with 15 bases between them. The CDR3 sequence is CATSRDRGRWGLFF. In nucleotides, the CDR3 is TGTGCCACCAGCAGAGATCGAGGGAGGTGGGGACTGTTTTTT.

The chain links TRBV7-2 to TRBJ2-3, with D perhaps TRBD2 (6 bases). Germline V gene sequence: CDR1 SGHTA, CDR2 FQGNSA. The CDR3 loop spans 12 amino acids. V lost 5 bases to trimming and J lost 5 bases, with 8 bases between them. The CDR3 loop reads CASSAGGDTQYF. As DNA, the CDR3 is TGTGCCAGCAGCGCCGGGGGAGATACGCAGTATTTT.

The genes are TRBV9 and TRBJ2-7, with TRBD1 matching 9 bases. CDR1 and CDR2 (germline): SGDLS, YYNGEE. V gave up 3 bases and J gave up 4 bases; unmatched junction bases: 8. This CDR3 is 15 amino acids long. CDR3 in DNA: TGTGCCAGCAGCGCCGGGACAGGGTGGGTTTACGAGCAGTACTTC. This codes for CASSAGTGWVYEQYF. The variable domain in full, with the rest retrieved from reference TRBV9 and TRBJ2-7, is DSGVTQTPKHLITATGQRVTLRCSPRSGDLSVYWYQQSLDQGLQFLIQYYNGEERAKGNILERFSAQQFPDLHSELNLSSLELGDSALYFCASSAGTGWVYEQYFGPGTRLTVT.

This chain links TRBV7-2 with TRBJ1-5; 7 bases align to TRBD1. CDR1 is SGHTA, CDR2 FQGNSA, per germline. This CDR3 comprises 16 residues. V dropped 1 base and J dropped 4; count of bases not matched to a gene: 7. In DNA, the CDR3 is TGTGCCAGCAGCTTAGGGGGGACAGTCCGAAATCAGCCCCAGCATTTT. Protein: CASSLGGTVRNQPQHF.

This chain joins TRBV3-1 (or the pseudogene TRBV3-2) and TRBJ1-2, with 7 bases aligning to TRBD1. V lost 5 bases to trimming and J lost 5 bases; unmatched junction nucleotides: 8. Germline loops: CDR1 LGHDT, CDR2 YNNKEL (reference sequence). This CDR3 is built from 14 residues. CDR3 protein: CASSTPGQLYGYTF. The CDR3 nucleotides read TGTGCCAGCAGCACACCGGGACAGCTATATGGCTACACCTTC.

The J gene is TRBJ1-2, the V gene TRBV30; tentative D call: TRBD1 (6 bases). Deletions cut 2 bases from V and 4 bases from J, with 14 bases between. Germline-derived CDR1 and CDR2 are GTSNPN and SVGIG (reference sequence). This CDR3 contains 14 residues. The CDR3 here is CAWSIQTGTYGYTF. The CDR3 coding sequence is TGTGCCTGGAGTATACAGACAGGAACCTATGGCTACACCTTC.

The rearrangement joins TRBV7-2 to TRBJ2-3; 10 nucleotides agree with TRBD2. The CDR3 contains 16 residues. Germline V lookup: CDR1 SGHTA, CDR2 FQGNSA. With 5 bases clipped from V and 3 bases from J, the junction kept 8 bases outside the gene matches. The CDR3 reads CASSHQRGGRTDTQYF. DNA of the CDR3: TGTGCCAGCAGCCATCAGCGGGGGGGCCGGACAGATACGCAGTATTTT. The entire variable domain, with the rest obtained from reference TRBV7-2 and TRBJ2-3, is as follows: GAGVSQSPSNKVTEKGKDVELRCDPISGHTALYWYRQSLGQGLEFLIYFQGNSAPDKSGLPSDRFSAERTGGSVSTLTIQRTQQEDSAVYLCASSHQRGGRTDTQYFGPGTRLTVL.

The V and J genes are TRBV18 and TRBJ2-3; TRBD1 agrees at 9 bases. Trimming at V came to 3 bases and at J to 3 bases, leaving 13 bases not matched to a gene. This CDR3 has 18 residues. Per the germline V gene, CDR1 is KGHSH and CDR2 is LQKENI. CDR3 loop: CASSPYGVTGGETDTQYF. The CDR3 DNA is TGTGCCAGCTCACCCTACGGGGTGACAGGGGGTGAGACAGATACGCAGTATTTT.

The chain employs TRBV7-6 and TRBJ2-5; a weak D match, TRBD2 (6 bases). V lost 8 bases and J 5 bases, leaving 6 bases between the germline ends. Germline-derived CDR1 and CDR2 are SGHVS and FNYEAQ. There are 10 residues in the CDR3. The CDR3 DNA reads TGTGCCAGCCGGGGGGAGACCCAGTACTTC. It codes for CASRGETQYF.

This rearrangement joins TRBV5-1 to TRBJ2-2; unclear D gene. V was cut by 2 bases and J by 4 bases, with 3 bases left in between. The length of the CDR3 is 12 residues. The germline gives CDR1 SGHRS, CDR2 YFSETQ. The CDR3 DNA is TGCGCCAGCAGCTTCTCCACCGGGGAGCTGTTTTTT. It specifies CASSFSTGELFF.

This rearrangement joins TRBV19 to TRBJ2-7; TRBD2 matches at 8 bases. The CDR3 has 16 residues. The V gene's germline CDR1 is LNHDA and CDR2 SQIVND (reference sequence). The V gene end was trimmed by 1 base and the J gene end by 0 bases; junction bases not matched to a gene: 5. CDR3 protein: CASSIAAGGSSYEQYF. In nucleotides, the CDR3 is TGTGCCAGTAGTATAGCCGCGGGGGGAAGCTCCTACGAGCAGTACTTC. The complete variable domain, with remaining parts taken from reference TRBV19 and TRBJ2-7, reads DGGITQSPKYLFRKEGQNVTLSCEQNLNHDAMYWYRQDPGQGLRLIYYSQIVNDFQKGDIAEGYSVSREKKESFPLTVTSAQKNPTAFYLCASSIAAGGSSYEQYFGPGTRLTVT.

V is TRBV12-5 and J is TRBJ2-2, with 7 bases aligning to TRBD2. Germline loops: CDR1 LGHNT, CDR2 FRNRAP. This CDR3 has 16 residues. Germline trimming cut 6 bases from V and 0 bases from J; bases unmatched to any gene: 7. The CDR3 DNA is TGTGCTAGTGGCCAGAAAGCGGGACCGAACACCGGGGAGCTGTTTTTT. Translated, it gives CASGQKAGPNTGELFF.

In this sample, this clone turned up a few times. This chain connects TRBV19 to TRBJ2-7, with a weak D call TRBD1 (5 bases). CDR3 size: 14 residues. The germline CDR1 and CDR2 sequences are LNHDA and SQIVND (reference sequence). Trimming stripped 6 bases from V and 7 bases from J, with 19 bases between. The CDR3 loop is CASRFGQGGFEQYF. CDR3 DNA: TGTGCCAGTAGGTTCGGGCAGGGTGGTTTTGAGCAGTACTTC.

The chain joins TRBV7-6 to TRBJ2-5; the match to TRBD2 covers 7 bases. CDR1 and CDR2 from the germline V gene are SGHVS and FNYEAQ. V shed 5 bases, J shed 0 bases, and the junction held 12 bases outside the gene matches. This CDR3 has 17 amino acids. As DNA, the CDR3 is TGTGCCAGCAGCCCCATAAGCGGGGATCTATACCAAGAGACCCAGTACTTC. Translating gives CASSPISGDLYQETQYF.

The chain recombines TRBV9 with TRBJ1-4; D is perhaps TRBD1 (6 bases). Between the trimmed V and J ends, which lost 0 bases and 11 bases, there was a span of 17 bases. The CDR3 sequence is 15 residues long. Germline V gene sequence: CDR1 SGDLS, CDR2 YYNGEE. The CDR3 region has the DNA TGTGCCAGCAGCGTAGATGGAAGGGCAGGGGTGAAACTGTTTTTT. Translated, it gives CASSVDGRAGVKLFF.